One and the same sample provided the 5 T cell receptor beta chains below, sequenced in a study of beta chain features in type 1 diabetes (dated by TCRdb to 2016 to 2019). Study-level results and caveats: A moderate but significant shortening of TCRB CDR3 length was observed in type 1 diabetes patients in all four CD4+ subsets.

For these receptors, no antigen is known. Libraries were made using the immunoSEQ multiplex PCR assay. All of the isolated RNA was reverse transcribed with the High Capacity cDNA Reverse Transcription Kit, so expressed TCRB transcripts were sequenced. Here the immuneACCESS table is served through TCRdb, limited to in-frame sequences with V and J called. Missing clones are a known gap in these copies; in checked studies unresolved V genes cover under half, and the rest lacks a known reason. The sample table holds 300,000 to 400,000 clones, of which 9.3% were seen once. The ten top clones hold about 1% of the sample. The sequenced material came from central memory CD4+ T cells from blood. The source of these receptors is a man aged 30 to 39 with type 1 diabetes.

The sample holds many counts of this clone. J is TRBJ2-3 and V is TRBV11-2; 13 bases line up with TRBD2. The germline gives CDR1 SGHAT, CDR2 FQNNGV. Germline trimming cut 1 base from V and 4 bases from J; bases unmatched to any gene: 8. The length of the CDR3 is 18 residues. The CDR3 is CASSLVPLGTSGADTQYF. The CDR3 region has the DNA TGTGCCAGCAGCTTAGTGCCCCTAGGGACTAGCGGGGCAGATACGCAGTATTTT.

This clone came up a few times. The chain carries TRBV2 and TRBJ2-7, with TRBD1 as a possible D gene (6 bases). The germline CDR1 and CDR2 sequences are SNHLY and FYNNEI. Trimming took off 1 base at V and 4 bases at J, with 11 bases between the two ends. CDR3 size: 14 residues. The DNA for the CDR3 is TGTGCCAGCAGTGAAGACAGGGAGATATACGAGCAGTACTTC. Translated: CASSEDREIYEQYF.

V is TRBV19 and J is TRBJ1-6; D not certain. Germline V gives CDR1 LNHDA, CDR2 SQIVND (reference sequence). The V end lost 8 bases, the J end lost 4 bases, and 15 bases lay between the germline ends. This CDR3 comprises 15 residues. For the CDR3, the DNA is TGTGCCAGTTCTTTGGTGTGGCAGTATAATTCACCCCTCCACTTT. This sequence encodes CASSLVWQYNSPLHF.

This clone was detected many times. The sample contains more than one DNA sequence encoding this CDR3. This chain joins TRBV5-4 and TRBJ1-3; tentative D call: TRBD1 (6 bases). The CDR3 covers 15 residues. Germline V lookup: CDR1 SGHNT, CDR2 YYREEE (reference sequence). V was clipped by 0 bases and J by 4 bases, with 11 bases between them. The CDR3 region has the DNA TGTGCCAGCAGCTTGGATGGGGGCTCCGGAAACACCATATATTTT. Encoded protein: CASSLDGGSGNTIYF.

The chain uses TRBV5-8 and TRBJ2-3, with 8 nucleotides matching TRBD2. V was pared by 1 base and J by 6 bases, with 4 bases of the junction left unmatched. The germline CDR1 and CDR2 sequences are SGHTS and YDEGEE. The length of the CDR3 is 14 residues. Written as DNA, the CDR3 is TGTGCCAGCAGCTTGTATAGCGGGGCTGATACGCAGTATTTT. It specifies CASSLYSGADTQYF.